A selection of T cell receptor beta chains follows, all from one sample in a study of blood T cells in healthy people across ages. TCRdb passed the 5' RACE reads through MiXCR, listing each CDR3 protein once. The sample comprises hundreds of thousands of distinct CDR3 sequences, about half of which are singletons, and 30% to 40% rests with the top ten. Sequences were obtained from blood. These receptors were taken from a woman in her sixties in good health. Both conserved end residues are part of each CDR3. D genes are given only for firm matches. Clone size is given for some rows only: seen once, a few or many times, or a class if the clone is expanded.

v_gene: TRBV5-6; d_gene: TRBD2; abundance: NA; CDR3aa: CASSLALAGVRGDTQYF
v_gene: TRBV11-2; d_gene: NA; abundance: few; CDR3aa: CASSFTWTPGETQYF
v_gene: TRBV5-1; d_gene: TRBD2; abundance: NA; CDR3aa: CASSKGTSGLTDTQYF
v_gene: TRBV20-1; d_gene: NA; abundance: NA; CDR3aa: CSGTADSYEQYF
v_gene: TRBV6-1; d_gene: TRBD2; abundance: many; CDR3aa: CASSGLAGTGYIQYF
v_gene: TRBV28; d_gene: TRBD1; abundance: NA; CDR3aa: CASSSSDRDSFFYGYTF
v_gene: TRBV7-8; d_gene: TRBD2; abundance: NA; CDR3aa: CASSLGSGRAQNIQYF
v_gene: TRBV2; d_gene: TRBD1; abundance: NA; CDR3aa: CASTWDSSYNEQFF
v_gene: TRBV12-3/TRBV12-4; d_gene: NA; abundance: few; CDR3aa: CASSPTSGENYGYTF
v_gene: TRBV20-1; d_gene: TRBD2; abundance: NA; CDR3aa: CSAKTSGAAYEQYF
v_gene: TRBV6-2/TRBV6-3; d_gene: NA; abundance: NA; CDR3aa: CASSSAFGYTF
v_gene: TRBV24-1; d_gene: NA; abundance: few; CDR3aa: CATSALDSENEQFF
v_gene: TRBV7-2; d_gene: NA; abundance: NA; CDR3aa: CASSSTVASNYEQYF
v_gene: TRBV20-1; d_gene: NA; abundance: NA; CDR3aa: CSATPTGDNSPLHF
v_gene: TRBV29-1; d_gene: TRBD2; abundance: many; CDR3aa: CSVERGLAGQETQYF
v_gene: TRBV6-6; d_gene: NA; abundance: NA; CDR3aa: CASRPDRSGQPQHF
v_gene: TRBV6-5; d_gene: NA; abundance: NA; CDR3aa: CASRPPGHKNTEAFF
v_gene: TRBV5-1; d_gene: TRBD2; abundance: NA; CDR3aa: CASSYGLADTHGEQYF
v_gene: TRBV12-3/TRBV12-4; d_gene: NA; abundance: many; CDR3aa: CASSFTGTRGASGGYTF
v_gene: TRBV28; d_gene: NA; abundance: NA; CDR3aa: CASSSPWTEGMNTEAFF
v_gene: TRBV7-3; d_gene: NA; abundance: few; CDR3aa: CASSPQPSPNEQFF
v_gene: TRBV28; d_gene: NA; abundance: NA; CDR3aa: CASRIKTNFHEQYF
v_gene: TRBV20-1; d_gene: TRBD2; abundance: few; CDR3aa: CSAQAGVHEQFF
v_gene: TRBV6-5; d_gene: TRBD2; abundance: NA; CDR3aa: CASSYVSGLYEQYF
v_gene: TRBV20-1; d_gene: NA; abundance: NA; CDR3aa: CSASPPGRRNDEQYF
v_gene: TRBV7-3; d_gene: TRBD2; abundance: NA; CDR3aa: CASRPGLAGLYQETQYF
v_gene: TRBV27; d_gene: NA; abundance: few; CDR3aa: CASSLFPTVSYEQYF
v_gene: TRBV29-1; d_gene: TRBD1; abundance: NA; CDR3aa: CSVEDLGRQGPADTQYF
v_gene: TRBV7-2; d_gene: NA; abundance: few; CDR3aa: CASARHITDTQYF
v_gene: TRBV19; d_gene: NA; abundance: once; CDR3aa: CASSIRQGRLAVNTGELFF
v_gene: TRBV20-1; d_gene: TRBD2; abundance: NA; CDR3aa: CSATGGTSGRNYEQYF
v_gene: TRBV29-1; d_gene: NA; abundance: NA; CDR3aa: CSVESGAIDHEQFF
v_gene: TRBV4-2; d_gene: NA; abundance: NA; CDR3aa: CASSQGLAQRGGHAYNEQFF
v_gene: TRBV25-1; d_gene: NA; abundance: few; CDR3aa: CASRTGGNIQYF
v_gene: TRBV9; d_gene: NA; abundance: NA; CDR3aa: CASSGGGLAVINEQFF
v_gene: TRBV25-1; d_gene: NA; abundance: many; CDR3aa: CASSEQGRNEKLFF
v_gene: TRBV20-1; d_gene: TRBD1; abundance: NA; CDR3aa: CSARNRQGFYGYTF
v_gene: TRBV7-3; d_gene: NA; abundance: NA; CDR3aa: CASSTDGTDTQYF
v_gene: TRBV28; d_gene: TRBD1; abundance: NA; CDR3aa: CASNPLGTGDEKLFF
v_gene: TRBV5-1; d_gene: NA; abundance: NA; CDR3aa: CASSRVEGGYEQYF
v_gene: TRBV2; d_gene: TRBD1; abundance: NA; CDR3aa: CASSDRGPETQYF
v_gene: TRBV9; d_gene: NA; abundance: few; CDR3aa: CASSGGASNEQFF
v_gene: TRBV6-4; d_gene: NA; abundance: few; CDR3aa: CASSDTARGSYTF
v_gene: TRBV12-3/TRBV12-4; d_gene: NA; abundance: NA; CDR3aa: CASSFLTDYNEQFF
v_gene: TRBV7-2; d_gene: TRBD1; abundance: NA; CDR3aa: CASSLLRDRGYNEQFF